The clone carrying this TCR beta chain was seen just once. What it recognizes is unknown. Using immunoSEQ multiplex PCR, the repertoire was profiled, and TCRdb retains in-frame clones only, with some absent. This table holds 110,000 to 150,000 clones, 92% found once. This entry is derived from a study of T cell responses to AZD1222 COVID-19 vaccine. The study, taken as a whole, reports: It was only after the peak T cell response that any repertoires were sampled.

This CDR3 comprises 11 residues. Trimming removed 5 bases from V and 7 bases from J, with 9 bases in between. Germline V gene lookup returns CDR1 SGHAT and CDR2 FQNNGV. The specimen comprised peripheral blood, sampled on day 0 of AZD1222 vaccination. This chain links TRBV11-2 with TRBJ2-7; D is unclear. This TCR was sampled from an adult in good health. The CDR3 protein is CASSRSWEQYF. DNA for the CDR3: TGTGCCAGCAGCCGTTCGTGGGAGCAGTACTTC.